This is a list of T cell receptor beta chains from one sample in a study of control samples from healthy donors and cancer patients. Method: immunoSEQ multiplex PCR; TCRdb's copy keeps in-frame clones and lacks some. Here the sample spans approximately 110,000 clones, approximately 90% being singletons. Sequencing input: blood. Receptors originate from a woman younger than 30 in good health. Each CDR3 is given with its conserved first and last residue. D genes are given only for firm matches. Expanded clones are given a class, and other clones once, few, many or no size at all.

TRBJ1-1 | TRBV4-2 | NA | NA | TGTGCCAGCAGCCTAAGGGTGGCAGAAACTAACACTGAAGCTTTCTTT | CASSLRVAETNTEAFF
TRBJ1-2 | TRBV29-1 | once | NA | TGCAGCGTTCCAGGGACCGACTACACCTTC | CSVPGTDYTF
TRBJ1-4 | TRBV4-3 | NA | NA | TGCGCCAGCAGCCAAAATCAAGGGAGCTTTAATGAAAAACTGTTTTTT | CASSQNQGSFNEKLFF
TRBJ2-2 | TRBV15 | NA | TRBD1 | TGTGCCACCAGCAGAGAGATGACAGGGGGCGAATTATCCCTTCCGAACACCGGGGAGCTGTTTTTT | CATSREMTGGELSLPNTGELFF
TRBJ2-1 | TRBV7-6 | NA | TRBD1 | TGTGCCAGCAGCGGGACAGTGAGCTCCTACAATGAGCAGTTCTTC | CASSGTVSSYNEQFF
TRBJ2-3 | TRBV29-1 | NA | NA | TGCAGCGGCCGGGGGGGTACAGGGGCTAGCACAGATACGCAGTATTTT | CSGRGGTGASTDTQYF
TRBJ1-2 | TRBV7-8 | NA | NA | TGTGCCAGTGGTGGACCGAACAGGGCCTATGGCTACACCTTC | CASGGPNRAYGYTF
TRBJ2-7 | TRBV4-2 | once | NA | TGTGCCAGCAGCCAAGACGCCGGGGCCGGGGCCCCCCTCGAGCAGTACTTC | CASSQDAGAGAPLEQYF
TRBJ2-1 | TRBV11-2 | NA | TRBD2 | TGTGCCAGCAGCACCCCCCCTAGCGGGAGGTACAATGAGCAGTTCTTC | CASSTPPSGRYNEQFF
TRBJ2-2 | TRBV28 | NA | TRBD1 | TGTGCCAGCTTCCTTACCTCCAGGGGGCTTGTTTCCGGGGAGCCGTTTTTT | CASFLTSRGLVSGEPFF
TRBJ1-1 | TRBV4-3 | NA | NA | TGCGCCAGCAGCCAAGCCCGACGGGCCCCTTTGAACACTGAAGCTTTCTTT | CASSQARRAPLNTEAFF
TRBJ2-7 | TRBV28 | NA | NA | TGTGCCAGCAGTTTCCCAAGGGTAGCGAGCTACGAGCAGTACTTC | CASSFPRVASYEQYF
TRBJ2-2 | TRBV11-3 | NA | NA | TGTGCCAGCAGCCCGGGACCTCAGGGCACCGGGGAGCTGTTTTTT | CASSPGPQGTGELFF
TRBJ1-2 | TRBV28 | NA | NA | TGTGCCAGCAGCTTGACTTTAACGGGAATCGGGGCTAACTATGGCTACACCTTC | CASSLTLTGIGANYGYTF
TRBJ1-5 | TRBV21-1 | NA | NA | TGTGCCAGCAGCGGAGGAGTCGGGCCTAGCAATCAGCCCCAGCATTTT | CASSGGVGPSNQPQHF
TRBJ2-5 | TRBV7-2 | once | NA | TGTGCCAGCAGCTCCAGGGCGTCCCAGTACTTC | CASSSRASQYF
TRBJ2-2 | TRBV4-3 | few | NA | TGCGCCAGCAGCCAAGATTCGGTCACCGGGGAGCTGTTTTTT | CASSQDSVTGELFF
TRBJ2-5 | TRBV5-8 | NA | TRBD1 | TGTGCCAGCAGCCGACAGGGGGCGCGGCAAGAGACCCAGTACTTC | CASSRQGARQETQYF
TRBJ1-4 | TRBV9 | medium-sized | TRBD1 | TGTGCCAGCAGCGTTCTCGGGACAGGGGCAACTAATGAAAAACTGTTTTTT | CASSVLGTGATNEKLFF
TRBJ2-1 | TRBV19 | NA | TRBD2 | TGTGCCAGTGAGGGACTAGCGGGAGGCAATGAGCAGTTCTTC | CASEGLAGGNEQFF
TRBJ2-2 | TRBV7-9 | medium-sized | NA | TGTGCCAGCAGCTCACCTCAGGGTACCGGGGAGCTGTTTTTT | CASSSPQGTGELFF
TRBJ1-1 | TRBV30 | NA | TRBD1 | TGTGCCTGGGGAACAGGGGGCGAGAACACTGAAGCTTTCTTT | CAWGTGGENTEAFF
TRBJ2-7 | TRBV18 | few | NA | TGTGCCAGCTCACCCCGCAGGGATTCCTACGAGCAGTACTTC | CASSPRRDSYEQYF
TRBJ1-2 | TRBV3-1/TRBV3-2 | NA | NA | TGTGCCAGCAGCCAAACAGGCTATGGCTACACCTTC | CASSQTGYGYTF
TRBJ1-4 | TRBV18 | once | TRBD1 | TGTGCCAGCTCACCCCAAGGGACAGGGGTAGAAAAACTGTTTTTT | CASSPQGTGVEKLFF